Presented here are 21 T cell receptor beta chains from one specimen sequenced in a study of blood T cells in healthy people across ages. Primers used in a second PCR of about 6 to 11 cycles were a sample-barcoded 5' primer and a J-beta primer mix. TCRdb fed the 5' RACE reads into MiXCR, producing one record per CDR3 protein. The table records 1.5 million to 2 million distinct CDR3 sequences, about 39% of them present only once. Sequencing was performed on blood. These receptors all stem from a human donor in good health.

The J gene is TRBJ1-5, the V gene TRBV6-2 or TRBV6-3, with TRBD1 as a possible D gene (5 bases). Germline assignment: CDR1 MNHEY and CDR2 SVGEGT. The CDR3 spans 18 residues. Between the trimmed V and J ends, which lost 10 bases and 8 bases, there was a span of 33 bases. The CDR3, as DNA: TGTGCCACCAAAAAATTCCTTAACCGGGACCCCTCGAGGAAGCCCCAGCATTTT. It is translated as CATKKFLNRDPSRKPQHF.

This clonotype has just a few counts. In DNA form, the CDR3 reads TGTGCCAGCAGCTTACTAGCGGGGGGGCCCTCCTACAATGAGCAGTTCTTC. Amino acids: CASSLLAGGPSYNEQFF. The gene calls are TRBV7-9 and TRBJ2-1, with 12 bases matching TRBD2. The CDR3 is 17 amino acids. CDR1 and CDR2 (germline): SEHNR, FQNEAQ (reference sequence). The ends lost 2 bases at V and 0 bases at J; junction bases unmatched: 2.

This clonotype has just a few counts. The CDR3 reads CASSLGGTSGGTYEQYF. The CDR3 coding sequence is TGTGCCAGCAGCTTAGGTGGGACTAGCGGGGGAACCTACGAGCAGTACTTC. This chain uses TRBV7-2 with TRBJ2-7; 14 bases map to TRBD2. Germline V lookup: CDR1 SGHTA, CDR2 FQGNSA. Trimming took 1 base from V and 2 from J; bases not matched to a gene: 4. CDR3 length: 17 residues.

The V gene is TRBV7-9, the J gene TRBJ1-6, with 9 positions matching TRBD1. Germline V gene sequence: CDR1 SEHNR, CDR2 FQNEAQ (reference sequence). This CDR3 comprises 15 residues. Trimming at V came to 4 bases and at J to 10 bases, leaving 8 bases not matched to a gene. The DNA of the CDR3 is TGTGCCAGCAGCTCCCCGACAGGGGGAAACTCACCCCTCCACTTT. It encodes CASSSPTGGNSPLHF. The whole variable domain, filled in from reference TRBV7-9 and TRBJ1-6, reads DTGVSQNPRHKITKRGQNVTFRCDPISEHNRLYWYRQTLGQGPEFLTYFQNEAQLEKSRLLSDRFSAERPKGSFSTLEIQRTEQGDSAMYLCASSSPTGGNSPLHFGNGTRLTVT.

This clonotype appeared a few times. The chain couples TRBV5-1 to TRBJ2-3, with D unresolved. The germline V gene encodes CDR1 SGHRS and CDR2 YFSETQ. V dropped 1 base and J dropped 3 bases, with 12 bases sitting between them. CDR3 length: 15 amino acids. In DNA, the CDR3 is TGCGCCAGCAGCTTGTACGGCGAGAAGACAGATACGCAGTATTTT. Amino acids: CASSLYGEKTDTQYF.

The CDR3 nucleotides read TGTGCCAGCAGAACGCTAGCGGGGGCAGGGGGTGAGCAGTTCTTC. Amino acids: CASRTLAGAGGEQFF. J is TRBJ2-1 and V is TRBV12-3 or TRBV12-4; 10 bases fit TRBD2. The V and J ends lost 6 bases and 9 bases, in that order; junction bases with no gene match: 11. This CDR3 contains 15 residues.

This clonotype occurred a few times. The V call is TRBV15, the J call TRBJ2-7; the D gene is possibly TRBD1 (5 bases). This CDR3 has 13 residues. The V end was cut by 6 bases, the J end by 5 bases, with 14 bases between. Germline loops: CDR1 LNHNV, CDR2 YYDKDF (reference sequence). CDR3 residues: CATRVAGQDEQYF. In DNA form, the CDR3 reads TGTGCCACCAGGGTGGCAGGGCAGGACGAGCAGTACTTC.

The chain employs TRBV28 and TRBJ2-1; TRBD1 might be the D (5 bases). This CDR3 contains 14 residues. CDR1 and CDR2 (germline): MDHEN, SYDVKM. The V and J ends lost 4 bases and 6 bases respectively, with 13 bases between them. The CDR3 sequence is CASSSSGQINEQFF. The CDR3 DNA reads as TGTGCCAGCAGTTCCTCCGGACAAATCAATGAGCAGTTCTTC.

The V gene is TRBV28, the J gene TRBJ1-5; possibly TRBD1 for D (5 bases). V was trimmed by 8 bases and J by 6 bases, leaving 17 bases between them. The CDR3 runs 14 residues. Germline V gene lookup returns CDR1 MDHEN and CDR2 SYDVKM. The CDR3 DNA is TGTGCCAGCTATACGATGCAGGGAACTCAGCCCCAGCATTTT. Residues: CASYTMQGTQPQHF. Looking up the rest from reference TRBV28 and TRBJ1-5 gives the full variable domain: DVKVTQSSRYLVKRTGEKVFLECVQDMDHENMFWYRQDPGLGLRLIYFSYDVKMKEKGDIPEGYSVSREKKERFSLILESASTNQTSMYLCASYTMQGTQPQHFGDGTRLSIL.

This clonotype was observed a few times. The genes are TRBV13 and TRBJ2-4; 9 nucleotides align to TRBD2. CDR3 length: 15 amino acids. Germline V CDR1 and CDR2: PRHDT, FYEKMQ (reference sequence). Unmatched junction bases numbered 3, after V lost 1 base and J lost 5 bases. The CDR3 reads CASSLERGDQNIQYF. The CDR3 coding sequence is TGTGCCAGCAGCTTAGAGCGGGGGGACCAAAACATTCAGTACTTC. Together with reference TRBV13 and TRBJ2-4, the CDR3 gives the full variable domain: AAGVIQSPRHLIKEKRETATLKCYPIPRHDTVYWYQQGPGQDPQFLISFYEKMQSDKGSIPDRFSAQQFSDYHSELNMSSLELGDSALYFCASSLERGDQNIQYFGAGTRLSVL.

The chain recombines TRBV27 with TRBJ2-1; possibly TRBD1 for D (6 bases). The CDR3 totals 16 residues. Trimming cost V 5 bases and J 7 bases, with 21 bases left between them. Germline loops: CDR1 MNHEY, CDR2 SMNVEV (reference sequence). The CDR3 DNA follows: TGTGCCAGCAGTCCACGGCCTAACCAGGGGTGGAATGAGCAGTTCTTC. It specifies CASSPRPNQGWNEQFF.

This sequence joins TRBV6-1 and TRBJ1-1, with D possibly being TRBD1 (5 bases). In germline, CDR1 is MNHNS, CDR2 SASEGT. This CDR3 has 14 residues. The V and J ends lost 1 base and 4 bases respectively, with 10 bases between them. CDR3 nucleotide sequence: TGTGCCAGCAGTGAAGGAAAGGGGAGCACTGAAGCTTTCTTT. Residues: CASSEGKGSTEAFF.

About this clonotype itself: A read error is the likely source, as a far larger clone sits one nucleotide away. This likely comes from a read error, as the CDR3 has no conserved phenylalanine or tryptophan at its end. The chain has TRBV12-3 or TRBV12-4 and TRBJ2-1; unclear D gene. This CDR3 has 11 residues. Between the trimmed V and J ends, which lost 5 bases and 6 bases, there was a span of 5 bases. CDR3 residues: CASSPRNEQFV. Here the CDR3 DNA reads TGTGCCAGCAGTCCCCGCAATGAGCAGTTCGTC.

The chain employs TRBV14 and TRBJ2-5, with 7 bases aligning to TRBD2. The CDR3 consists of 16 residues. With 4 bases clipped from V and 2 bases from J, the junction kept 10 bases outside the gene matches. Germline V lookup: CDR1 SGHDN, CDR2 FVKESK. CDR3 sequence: CASSRTSRGLQETQYF. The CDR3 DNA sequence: TGTGCCAGCAGCCGAACCTCGAGGGGACTACAAGAGACCCAGTACTTC.

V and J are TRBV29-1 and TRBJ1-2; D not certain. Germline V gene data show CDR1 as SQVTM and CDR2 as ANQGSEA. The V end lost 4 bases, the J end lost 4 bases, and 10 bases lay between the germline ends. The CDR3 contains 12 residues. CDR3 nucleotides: TGCAGCGTTGTAGGTGGAATCTATGGCTACACCTTC. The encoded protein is CSVVGGIYGYTF.

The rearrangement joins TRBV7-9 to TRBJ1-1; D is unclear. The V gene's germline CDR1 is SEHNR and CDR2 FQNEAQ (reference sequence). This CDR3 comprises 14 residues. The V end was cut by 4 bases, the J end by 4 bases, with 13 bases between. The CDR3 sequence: CASSWDTLVTEAFF. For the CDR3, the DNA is TGTGCCAGCAGCTGGGATACCTTGGTCACTGAAGCTTTCTTT. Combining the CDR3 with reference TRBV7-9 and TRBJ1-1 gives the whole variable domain DTGVSQNPRHKITKRGQNVTFRCDPISEHNRLYWYRQTLGQGPEFLTYFQNEAQLEKSRLLSDRFSAERPKGSFSTLEIQRTEQGDSAMYLCASSWDTLVTEAFFGQGTRLTVV.

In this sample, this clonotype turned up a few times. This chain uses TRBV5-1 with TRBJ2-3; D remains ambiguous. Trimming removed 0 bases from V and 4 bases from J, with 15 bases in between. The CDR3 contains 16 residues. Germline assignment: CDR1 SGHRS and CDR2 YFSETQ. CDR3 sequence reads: CASSLENPLSSDTQYF. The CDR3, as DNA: TGCGCCAGCAGCTTGGAGAACCCTCTCAGCTCAGATACGCAGTATTTT.

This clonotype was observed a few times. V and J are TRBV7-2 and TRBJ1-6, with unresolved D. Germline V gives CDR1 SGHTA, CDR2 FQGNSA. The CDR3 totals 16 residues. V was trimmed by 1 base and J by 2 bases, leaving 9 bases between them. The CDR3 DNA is TGTGCCAGCAGCTTAGACCCGGCGGCCTATAATTCACCCCTCCACTTT. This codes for CASSLDPAAYNSPLHF.

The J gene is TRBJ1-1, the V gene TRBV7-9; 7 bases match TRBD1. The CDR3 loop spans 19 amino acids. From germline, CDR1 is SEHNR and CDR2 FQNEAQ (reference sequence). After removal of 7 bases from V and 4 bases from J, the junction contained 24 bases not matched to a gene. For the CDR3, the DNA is TGTGCCAGCACCCTAGATACCACGGGCAGGGGGTGGTCGGGCACTGAAGCTTTCTTT. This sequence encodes CASTLDTTGRGWSGTEAFF.

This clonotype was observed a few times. CDR3 DNA: TGTGCCAGCAGCCAAGATATGGCGGCAGAGATCTACAATGAGCAGTTCTTC. It translates to CASSQDMAAEIYNEQFF. V usage is TRBV4-2 and J usage is TRBJ2-1; D remains unclear. CDR1 and CDR2 from the germline V gene are LGHNA and YNFKEQ. With 0 bases removed from V and 3 bases from J, the gap between germline ends came to 15 bases. The CDR3 length is 17 residues.

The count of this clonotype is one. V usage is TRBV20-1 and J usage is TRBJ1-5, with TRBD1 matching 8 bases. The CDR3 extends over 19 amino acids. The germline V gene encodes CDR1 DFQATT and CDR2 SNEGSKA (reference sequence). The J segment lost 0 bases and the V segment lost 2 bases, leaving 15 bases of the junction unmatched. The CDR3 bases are TGCAGTGCTAGATCGAACCGGGGACAGGTTAATTATAGCAATCAGCCCCAGCATTTT. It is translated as CSARSNRGQVNYSNQPQHF.